One and the same sample provided the 14 T cell receptor beta chains below, sequenced in a study of blood T cell repertoires in COVID-19. Produced via immunoSEQ multiplex PCR; TCRdb's table is partial and in-frame only. Among 89,000 or so clones listed, about 82% were seen once. Material for sequencing was peripheral blood. The receptors derive from a middle-aged man with active COVID-19.

This clone was seen once. This chain joins TRBV14 and TRBJ2-6, with 8 bases fitting TRBD1. The CDR3 consists of 15 residues. Trimming took 4 bases from V and 4 from J; bases not matched to a gene: 3. Germline V lookup: CDR1 SGHDN, CDR2 FVKESK. The chain's CDR3 is CASSPRGRGANVLTF. The DNA of the CDR3 is TGTGCCAGCAGCCCCAGGGGGCGAGGGGCCAACGTCCTGACTTTC.

This clone showed up just once. The chain uses TRBV28 and TRBJ2-7, with D possibly being TRBD1 (5 bases). The CDR3 contains 13 residues. Trimming pared 6 bases from V and 0 bases from J, leaving 9 bases between. Germline-derived CDR1 and CDR2 are MDHEN and SYDVKM. CDR3 coding DNA: TGTGCCAGCAGATCGACAGACTCCTACGAGCAGTACTTC. Amino acids: CASRSTDSYEQYF.

V and J are TRBV4-3 and TRBJ1-3, with D unclear. Germline V gene sequence: CDR1 LGHNA, CDR2 YSLEER. This CDR3 region has 17 residues. V lost 3 bases and J 0 bases, leaving 15 bases between the germline ends. The CDR3 is CASSQSAMTYSGNTIYF. In DNA form, the CDR3 reads TGCGCCAGCAGCCAGAGCGCCATGACCTACTCTGGAAACACCATATATTTT.

Comment on this clone: The same CDR3 arises from other DNA sequences in this sample as well. This chain uses TRBV6-5 with TRBJ1-5; 8 positions match TRBD1. The trim removed 2 bases at V and 6 bases at J, leaving 3 bases unmatched. CDR1 MNHEY and CDR2 SVGAGI come from the germline V gene. CDR3 size: 14 residues. CDR3 in amino acids: CASSYTGQGQPQHF. The CDR3 nucleotides are TGTGCCAGCAGTTACACAGGACAGGGTCAGCCCCAGCATTTT.

This clone came up a few times. The CDR3 bases are TGTGCCAGCAGCTTGGGGTTAACCGGGACAAGATCCTACGAGCAGTACTTC. Its protein is CASSLGLTGTRSYEQYF. The chain joins TRBV5-6 to TRBJ2-7; possibly TRBD1 for D (6 bases). The CDR3 consists of 17 residues. CDR1 and CDR2 from the germline V gene are SGHDT and YYEEEE. V was clipped by 0 bases and J by 1 base, with 17 bases between them.

The gene calls are TRBV10-3 and TRBJ2-3, with 11 bases matching TRBD2. Germline CDR1 is ENHRY and CDR2 is SYGVKD. This CDR3 is built from 15 residues. J lost 4 bases, V lost 5 bases, and 5 bases had no gene match. This CDR3 reads CAISPSGRNADTQYF. The CDR3, as DNA: TGTGCCATCAGTCCTAGCGGGAGGAACGCAGATACGCAGTATTTT.

This chain connects TRBV25-1 to TRBJ1-3; maybe TRBD1 (6 bases). The CDR3 totals 15 residues. CDR1 and CDR2 from the germline V gene are MGHDK and SYGVNS. Trimming took 4 bases from V and 0 from J, leaving 10 bases between them. The CDR3 reads CASSAHRDSGNTIYF. The CDR3 nucleotides read TGTGCCAGCAGTGCCCACAGGGACTCTGGAAACACCATATATTTT.

This clone has just a few counts. V is TRBV19 and J is TRBJ2-1; 8 positions agree with TRBD2. From germline, CDR1 is LNHDA and CDR2 SQIVND (reference sequence). V shed 5 bases and J 3 bases; nucleotides not matched to a gene: 6. This CDR3 is built from 15 residues. DNA for the CDR3: TGTGCCAGTAGTCATTCGACTAGCGTCTACAATGAGCAGTTCTTC. It encodes CASSHSTSVYNEQFF. Drawing the rest from reference TRBV19 and TRBJ2-1, the complete variable domain is DGGITQSPKYLFRKEGQNVTLSCEQNLNHDAMYWYRQDPGQGLRLIYYSQIVNDFQKGDIAEGYSVSREKKESFPLTVTSAQKNPTAFYLCASSHSTSVYNEQFFGPGTRLTVL.

The chain links TRBV28 to TRBJ2-3, with 11 bases matching TRBD2. The V segment lost 2 bases and the J segment 1 base; nucleotides outside the gene matches: 11. The germline CDR1 and CDR2 sequences are MDHEN and SYDVKM. The CDR3 runs to 19 residues. CDR3 bases: TGTGCCAGCAGTTTACGTTCGTCTAGCGGGGGGCCGGGCACAGATACGCAGTATTTT. Encoded protein: CASSLRSSSGGPGTDTQYF.

The V call is TRBV28, the J call TRBJ1-6, with TRBD1 matching 8 bases. Trimming took 6 bases from V and 13 from J; bases not matched to a gene: 14. The CDR3 is made up of 15 amino acids. The germline CDR1 and CDR2 sequences are MDHEN and SYDVKM. The CDR3 here is CASRSGTGDSNPLHF. Written as DNA, the CDR3 is TGTGCCAGCAGATCCGGGACAGGAGATTCAAATCCCCTCCACTTT.

The rearrangement joins TRBV25-1 to TRBJ2-5; 7 nucleotides agree with TRBD2. The germline CDR1 and CDR2 sequences are MGHDK and SYGVNS. V was clipped by 2 bases and J by 0 bases; unmatched bases: 6. The CDR3 has 16 amino acids. For the CDR3, the DNA is TGTGCCAGCAGTGAAATCGGTAGCGGGTACCAAGAGACCCAGTACTTC. Its protein is CASSEIGSGYQETQYF.

This clone occurred once. This rearrangement joins TRBV5-4 to TRBJ2-4; 8 positions match TRBD1. Germline CDR1 is SGHNT and CDR2 is YYREEE (reference sequence). The CDR3 loop spans 17 amino acids. Losses at the gene ends were 4 bases for V and 0 bases for J; bases not matched to a gene: 9. The CDR3 DNA reads as TGTGCCAGCAGCCCGTTGACAGGGGTTCTAGCCAAAAACATTCAGTACTTC. This gives the protein CASSPLTGVLAKNIQYF.

This clone showed up just a few times. The chain employs TRBV18 and TRBJ1-5, with 8 bases that match TRBD1. CDR1 is KGHSH, CDR2 LQKENI, per germline. The J segment lost 5 bases and the V segment lost 6 bases, leaving 3 bases of the junction unmatched. This CDR3 has 13 amino acids. CDR3 loop: CASSPGGHQPQHF. The CDR3 nucleotides are TGTGCCAGCTCGCCAGGGGGCCATCAGCCCCAGCATTTT.

This clone was observed a handful of times. The gene calls are TRBV4-2 and TRBJ1-2, with 7 bases that match TRBD1. With V trimmed by 0 bases and J by 4 bases, 8 bases remained unmatched. The CDR3 length is 16 residues. Germline V gives CDR1 LGHNA, CDR2 YNFKEQ. CDR3: CASSQDIGTAIYGYTF. In DNA form, the CDR3 reads TGTGCCAGCAGCCAAGATATCGGGACAGCTATCTATGGCTACACCTTC.